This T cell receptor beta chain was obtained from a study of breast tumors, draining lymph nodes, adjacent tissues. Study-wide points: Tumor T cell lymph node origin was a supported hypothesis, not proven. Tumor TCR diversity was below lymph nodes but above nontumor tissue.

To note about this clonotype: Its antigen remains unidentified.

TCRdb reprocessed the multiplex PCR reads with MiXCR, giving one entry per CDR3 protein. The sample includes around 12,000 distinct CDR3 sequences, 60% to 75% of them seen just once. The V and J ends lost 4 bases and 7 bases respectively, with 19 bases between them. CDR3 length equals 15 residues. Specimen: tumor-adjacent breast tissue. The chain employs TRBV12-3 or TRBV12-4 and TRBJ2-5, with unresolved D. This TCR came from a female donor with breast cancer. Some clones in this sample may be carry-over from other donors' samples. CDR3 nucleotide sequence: TGTGCCAGCAGTTCCCGAGAGCCTTGGAGAGGGACCCAGTACTTC. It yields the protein CASSSREPWRGTQYF.